A single sample gave rise to the 20 T cell receptor beta chains below, sequenced in a study of cytomegalovirus exposure and HLA in healthy donors. PCR was performed using 60 Vbeta and 13 Jbeta primers. Some clones are missing from TCRdb's copy, which holds only in-frame ones; the method was immunoSEQ multiplex PCR. The table lists around 58,000 clones. Sample: PBMCs. These receptors came from a man between 50 and 59 years old in good health and CMV-seropositive.

The CDR3: CASSSRQNTEAFF. The CDR3 region has the DNA TGTGCCAGCAGCTCGAGGCAGAACACTGAAGCTTTCTTT. J is TRBJ1-1 and V is TRBV7-3, with no clear D. Germline V gene lookup returns CDR1 SGHTA and CDR2 FQGTGA. CDR3 length: 13 amino acids. Between the trimmed V and J ends, which lost 4 bases and 1 base, there was a span of 7 bases.

The rearrangement links TRBV9 to TRBJ2-1; D is perhaps TRBD2 (7 bases). The germline V and J ends were trimmed by 3 bases and 10 bases, with 17 bases remaining between them. The CDR3 sequence is 14 residues long. Per the germline V gene, CDR1 is SGDLS and CDR2 is YYNGEE. CDR3: CASSEGGHSGEQFF. In DNA form, the CDR3 reads TGTGCCAGCAGCGAGGGGGGGCACTCGGGGGAGCAGTTCTTC.

About this clone: The sample has other DNA sequences that encode this CDR3 too. This rearrangement joins TRBV5-1 to TRBJ2-7; TRBD1 might be the D (5 bases). V shed 0 bases and J shed 3 bases, with 7 bases lying between them. Looked up from germline, CDR1 is SGHRS and CDR2 is YFSETQ. The CDR3 has 13 amino acids. This CDR3 reads CASSLEQGYEQYF. The CDR3, as DNA: TGCGCCAGCAGCTTGGAGCAGGGCTACGAGCAGTACTTC.

The CDR3, as DNA: TGTGCCAGCAGCTTGGAGGGCGGGGAGCTGTTTTTT. Encoded protein: CASSLEGGELFF. The chain has TRBV7-3 and TRBJ2-2, with D possibly TRBD2 on 6 matching bases. CDR1 SGHTA and CDR2 FQGTGA come from the germline V gene. CDR3 length: 12 residues. Trimming stripped 3 bases from V and 7 bases from J, with 6 bases between.

The V and J genes are TRBV10-3 and TRBJ2-1; the match to TRBD2 covers 12 bases. The CDR3 runs 15 residues. Germline-derived CDR1 and CDR2 are ENHRY and SYGVKD. V lost 7 bases, J lost 9 bases, and 10 bases stayed unmatched. CDR3 coding DNA: TGTGCCATCATAACCGAGACTAGCGGGAGTGGTGAGCAGTTCTTC. It specifies CAIITETSGSGEQFF.

The chain employs TRBV10-3 and TRBJ1-2; D gene ambiguous. The germline gives CDR1 ENHRY, CDR2 SYGVKD. The length of the CDR3 is 17 residues. Deletions cut 0 bases from V and 4 bases from J, with 18 bases between. The DNA of the CDR3 is TGTGCCATCAGTGAGTCCTATATGGCGACCGAGGGCTATGGCTACACCTTC. It specifies CAISESYMATEGYGYTF.

The chain combines TRBV5-6 with TRBJ1-5, with D possibly matching TRBD1 (6 bases). The V gene lost 0 bases and the J gene lost 3 bases, with 10 bases spanning the gap. Germline CDR1 is SGHDT and CDR2 is YYEEEE. CDR3 length: 15 residues. CDR3 DNA: TGTGCCAGCAGCTTGGACAGGGCCGACAATCAGCCCCAGCATTTT. Residues: CASSLDRADNQPQHF.

The chain's CDR3 is CASSPGRMNTEAFF. The CDR3 region has the DNA TGTGCCAGCTCACCCGGCAGGATGAACACTGAAGCTTTCTTT. This chain uses TRBV18 with TRBJ1-1; D remains ambiguous. Trimming left V 3 bases short and J 0 bases short, with 8 bases between. This CDR3 contains 14 residues. In germline, CDR1 is KGHSH, CDR2 LQKENI.

The chain employs TRBV6-1 and TRBJ2-1; D might be TRBD2 (7 bases). Deletions cut 6 bases from V and 7 bases from J, with 19 bases between. This CDR3 spans 15 amino acids. Germline-derived CDR1 and CDR2 are MNHNS and SASEGT. The CDR3 nucleotides read TGTGCCAGCAGAAAGGGGGGGGGCGCAGAGAATGAGCAGTTCTTC. It codes for CASRKGGGAENEQFF.

This rearrangement joins TRBV10-3 to TRBJ2-7; 9 bases fit TRBD2. Trimming at V came to 7 bases and at J to 5 bases, leaving 9 bases not matched to a gene. Germline-derived CDR1 and CDR2 are ENHRY and SYGVKD. The CDR3 consists of 14 residues. In DNA, the CDR3 is TGTGCCATCACCCCCATAGCGGGAGCCCACGAGCAGTACTTC. It encodes CAITPIAGAHEQYF.

The chain links TRBV4-1 to TRBJ2-7; 7 positions match TRBD1. With 4 bases clipped from V and 2 bases from J, the junction kept 11 bases outside the gene matches. The CDR3 length is 16 residues. The V gene's germline CDR1 is MGHRA and CDR2 YSYEKL. The CDR3 loop is CASSPQTRQGTYEQYF. DNA of the CDR3: TGCGCCAGCAGCCCTCAAACCCGACAGGGAACCTACGAGCAGTACTTC.

The chain is built from TRBV19 and TRBJ1-4, with D possibly matching TRBD1 (5 bases). V was cut by 6 bases and J by 0 bases, with 8 bases left in between. Germline CDR1 reads LNHDA; CDR2 reads SQIVND (reference sequence). The CDR3 runs to 14 residues. The CDR3 nucleotides are TGTGCCAGTAGGGCGGGGGCAACTAATGAAAAACTGTTTTTT. The encoded protein is CASRAGATNEKLFF.

The chain couples TRBV10-3 to TRBJ1-2; 7 bases align to TRBD1. The V gene's germline CDR1 is ENHRY and CDR2 SYGVKD. Trimming at V came to 3 bases and at J to 2 bases, leaving 0 bases not matched to a gene. The CDR3 sequence is 13 residues long. CDR3 sequence: CAISEQGNYGYTF. In nucleotides, the CDR3 is TGTGCCATCAGTGAACAGGGGAACTATGGCTACACCTTC.

The chain carries TRBV19 and TRBJ1-2; 9 bases match TRBD1. Trimming cost V 0 bases and J 4 bases; bases outside gene matches: 6. The V gene's germline CDR1 is LNHDA and CDR2 SQIVND (reference sequence). The CDR3 has 16 residues. The CDR3 protein is CASSIDGTGNIYGYTF. The CDR3 DNA reads TGTGCCAGTAGTATAGACGGGACAGGGAATATCTATGGCTACACCTTC.

The chain is built from TRBV4-3 and TRBJ1-1; TRBD1 agrees at 7 bases. CDR1 is LGHNA, CDR2 YSLEER, per germline. Unmatched junction bases numbered 4, after V lost 4 bases and J lost 5 bases. The CDR3 has 13 residues. CDR3 nucleotides: TGCGCCAGCAGCCCGACAGGGCGGACTGAAGCTTTCTTT. It specifies CASSPTGRTEAFF.

A note on this clone: At one end the junction does not follow the germline gene, possibly because of a read error. The chain employs TRBV9 and TRBJ2-6, with no clear D. Germline V gene data show CDR1 as SGDLS and CDR2 as YYNGEE. The length of the CDR3 is 15 residues. CDR3 sequence reads: CATSRSRNGANVLTF. CDR3 sequence (DNA): TGTGCCACCAGCAGATCCAGGAATGGGGCCAACGTCCTGACTTTC.

This rearrangement joins TRBV5-1 to TRBJ1-4; unclear D gene. The V and J ends lost 0 bases and 5 bases respectively, with 8 bases between them. There are 14 residues in the CDR3. Germline V gives CDR1 SGHRS, CDR2 YFSETQ. CDR3 DNA sequence: TGCGCCAGCAGCTTGGACCAGGCGAATGAAAAACTGTTTTTT. Translation gives CASSLDQANEKLFF.

The chain recombines TRBV6-5 with TRBJ2-3; 8 nucleotides match TRBD1. J lost 12 bases, V lost 10 bases, and 12 bases had no gene match. Germline assignment: CDR1 MNHEY and CDR2 SVGAGI. The CDR3 has 12 amino acids. As DNA, the CDR3 is TGTGCCACCAGGACCCAGGGGGCTAACCAGTATTTT. Amino acids: CATRTQGANQYF.

The genes are TRBV15 and TRBJ2-5; 7 bases are a match to TRBD2. The trim removed 2 bases at V and 4 bases at J, leaving 7 bases unmatched. Germline loops: CDR1 LNHNV, CDR2 YYDKDF (reference sequence). This CDR3 is built from 15 residues. CDR3 in DNA: TGTGCCACCAGCAGACCTGGGGGGGATCGAGAGACCCAGTACTTC. Its protein product is CATSRPGGDRETQYF.

The rearrangement uses TRBV4-1 and TRBJ2-3; TRBD2 matches 8 bases. The CDR3 has 16 residues. The germline V gene has CDR1 MGHRA and CDR2 YSYEKL. With 0 bases clipped from V and 4 bases from J, the junction kept 6 bases outside the gene matches. In DNA form, the CDR3 reads TGCGCCAGCAGCCAAGATGACGGGGGGGCAGCAGATACGCAGTATTTT. Translating gives CASSQDDGGAADTQYF.